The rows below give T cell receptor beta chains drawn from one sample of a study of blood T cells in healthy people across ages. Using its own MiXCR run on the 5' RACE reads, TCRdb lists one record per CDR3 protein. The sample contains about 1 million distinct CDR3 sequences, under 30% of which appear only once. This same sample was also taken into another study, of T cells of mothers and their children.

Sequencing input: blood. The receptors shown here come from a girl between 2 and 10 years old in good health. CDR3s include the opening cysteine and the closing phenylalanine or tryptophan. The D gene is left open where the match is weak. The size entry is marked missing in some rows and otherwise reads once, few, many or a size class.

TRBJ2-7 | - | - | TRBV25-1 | CASSEYFIGLEAYEQYF | TGTGCCAGCAGTGAATATTTTATAGGGCTGGAGGCTTACGAGCAGTACTTC
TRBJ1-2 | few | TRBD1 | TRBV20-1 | CSASLPGGRPTIFYGYTF | TGCAGTGCTAGCCTCCCAGGGGGCCGTCCAACCATTTTTTATGGCTACACCTTC
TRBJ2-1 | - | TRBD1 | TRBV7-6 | CASSLWTGSYNEQFF | TGTGCCAGCAGCTTATGGACAGGATCCTACAATGAGCAGTTCTTC
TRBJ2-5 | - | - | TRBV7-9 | CASSPFRDLQETQYF | TGTGCCAGCAGCCCTTTCCGGGACTTACAAGAGACCCAGTACTTC
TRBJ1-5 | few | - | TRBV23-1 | CASSGTSSGQPQHF | TGCGCCAGCAGTGGGACCTCCTCGGGGCAGCCCCAGCATTTT
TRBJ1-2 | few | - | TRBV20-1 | CSARGVGGYTF | TGCAGTGCCCGAGGGGTGGGTGGCTACACCTTC
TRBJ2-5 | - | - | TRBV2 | CASLPLEGETQYF | TGTGCCAGCCTACCACTGGAGGGAGAGACCCAGTACTTC
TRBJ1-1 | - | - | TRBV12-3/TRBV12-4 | CASSQILDMNTEAFF | TGTGCCAGCAGCCAAATCTTAGATATGAACACTGAAGCTTTCTTT
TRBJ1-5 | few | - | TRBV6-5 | CASSPSTVYQPQHF | TGTGCCAGCAGTCCCTCCACGGTATACCAGCCCCAGCATTTT
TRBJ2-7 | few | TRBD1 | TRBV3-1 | CASSYGQGDEQYF | TGTGCCAGCAGCTATGGACAGGGGGACGAGCAGTACTTC
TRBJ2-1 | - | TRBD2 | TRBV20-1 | CSAETGTRSSYNEQFF | TGCAGTGCAGAAACCGGGACTAGAAGTTCCTACAATGAGCAGTTCTTC
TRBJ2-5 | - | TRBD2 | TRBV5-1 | CASSSREGEETQYF | TGCGCCAGCAGCTCTCGGGAGGGGGAAGAGACCCAGTACTTC
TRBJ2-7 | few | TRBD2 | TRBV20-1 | CSAPLGGAGRAQYF | TGCAGTGCTCCCTTGGGGGGGGCCGGGAGGGCCCAGTACTTC
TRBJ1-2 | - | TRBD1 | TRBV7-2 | CASSLVPGTGNGYTF | TGTGCCAGCAGCTTAGTTCCGGGGACAGGGAATGGCTACACCTTC
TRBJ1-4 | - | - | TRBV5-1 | CASRALTNEKLFF | TGCGCCAGCCGGGCTTTAACTAATGAAAAACTGTTTTTT
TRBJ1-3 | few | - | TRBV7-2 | CASSGFGNTIYF | TGTGCCAGCAGTGGTTTCGGGAACACCATATATTTT
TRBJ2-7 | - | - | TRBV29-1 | CSVRGGTSYEQYF | TGCAGCGTTAGGGGGGGAACGTCCTACGAGCAGTACTTC
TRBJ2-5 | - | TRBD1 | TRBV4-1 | CASSQWTGVETQYF | TGCGCCAGCAGCCAATGGACAGGGGTGGAGACCCAGTACTTC
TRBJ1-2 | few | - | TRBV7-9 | CASSLAGGTNYGYTF | TGTGCCAGCAGCTTAGCAGGGGGGACGAACTATGGCTACACCTTC
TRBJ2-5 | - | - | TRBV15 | CATSRDGPLRQNQETQYF | TGTGCCACCAGCAGAGATGGTCCCCTCCGACAGAATCAAGAGACCCAGTACTTC
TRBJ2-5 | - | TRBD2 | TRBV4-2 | CASSQESGARLETQYF | TGTGCCAGCAGCCAAGAGAGCGGGGCCCGGTTAGAGACCCAGTACTTC
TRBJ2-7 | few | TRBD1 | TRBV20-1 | CSARVWTGDEQYF | TGCAGTGCTAGAGTTTGGACAGGGGACGAGCAGTACTTC
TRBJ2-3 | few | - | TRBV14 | CASSQAMDRLYTDTQYF | TGTGCCAGCAGCCAAGCTATGGATCGGCTTTACACAGATACGCAGTATTTT
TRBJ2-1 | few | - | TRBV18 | CASSPGQPSSYNEQFF | TGTGCCAGCTCGCCGGGACAACCGAGCTCCTACAATGAGCAGTTCTTC
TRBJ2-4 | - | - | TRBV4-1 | CASSQDVGLANIQYF | TGCGCCAGCAGCCAAGATGTGGGGCTGGCAAACATTCAGTACTTC
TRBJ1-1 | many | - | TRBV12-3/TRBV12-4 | CASSPGETEAFF | TGTGCCAGCAGCCCAGGGGAAACTGAAGCTTTCTTT
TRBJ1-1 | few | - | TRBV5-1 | CASSRERVNTEAFF | TGCGCCAGCAGCCGTGAACGGGTGAACACTGAAGCTTTCTTT
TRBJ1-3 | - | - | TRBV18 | CASPPPDLSGNTIYF | TGTGCCAGCCCACCACCGGACCTCTCTGGAAACACCATATATTTT
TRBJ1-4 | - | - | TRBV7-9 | CASSFYGPAGELFF | TGTGCCAGCAGCTTTTATGGGCCGGCGGGGGAACTGTTTTTT
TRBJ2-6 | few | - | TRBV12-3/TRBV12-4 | CASSPPWDKTSGANVLTF | TGTGCCAGCAGTCCTCCGTGGGACAAAACCTCTGGGGCCAACGTCCTGACTTTC
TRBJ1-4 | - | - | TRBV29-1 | CSVLDTGGGKLFF | TGCAGCGTGCTCGACACCGGAGGGGGAAAACTGTTTTTT
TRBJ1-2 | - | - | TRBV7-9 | CASSPGGGLMIGTF | TGTGCCAGCAGCCCCGGTGGGGGGCTTATGATCGGCACCTTC
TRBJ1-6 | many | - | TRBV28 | CASSRRDYNSPLHF | TGTGCCAGCAGCCGACGGGACTATAATTCACCCCTCCACTTT
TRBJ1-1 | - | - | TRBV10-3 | CAVTPGGGEAFF | TGTGCCGTAACGCCGGGGGGTGGTGAAGCTTTCTTT
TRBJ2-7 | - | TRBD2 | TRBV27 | CASNHLAGAGEQYF | TGTGCCAGCAATCATCTAGCGGGAGCGGGAGAGCAGTACTTC
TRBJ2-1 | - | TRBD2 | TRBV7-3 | CASGLAGNNEQFF | TGTGCCAGCGGCCTAGCGGGAAACAATGAGCAGTTCTTC